This record covers a single T cell receptor beta chain. The CDR3 is 13 amino acids. V gave up 7 bases and J gave up 5 bases; unmatched junction bases: 4. Looked up from germline, CDR1 is MGHRA and CDR2 is YSYEKL. These data originate in a study of blood T cell repertoires in COVID-19. The overall study: PBMCs, B-cell-depleted T cells, or T cells were the source of the cDNA or gDNA that made up the material.

The cohort comprised adults aged 18 to 89 years residing in under 30 US areas. The study assigned cohorts using participant-reported clinical history. All recovered Cohort 3 donors got two negative PCRs, got clearance, or saw symptom resolution. Measured with immunoSEQ multiplex PCR; TCRdb has only the in-frame clones, and not every one. The sample shows over 150,000 clones, 80% of them seen only once. J is TRBJ2-2 and V is TRBV4-1; 7 bases map to TRBD1. Material: PBMCs or T cells enriched from blood (not recorded which). The TCR was taken from a woman in her sixties who had recovered from COVID-19. CDR3 coding DNA: TGCGCCAGCACCCCACAGGGGACCGGGGAGCTGTTTTTT. Protein product: CASTPQGTGELFF.